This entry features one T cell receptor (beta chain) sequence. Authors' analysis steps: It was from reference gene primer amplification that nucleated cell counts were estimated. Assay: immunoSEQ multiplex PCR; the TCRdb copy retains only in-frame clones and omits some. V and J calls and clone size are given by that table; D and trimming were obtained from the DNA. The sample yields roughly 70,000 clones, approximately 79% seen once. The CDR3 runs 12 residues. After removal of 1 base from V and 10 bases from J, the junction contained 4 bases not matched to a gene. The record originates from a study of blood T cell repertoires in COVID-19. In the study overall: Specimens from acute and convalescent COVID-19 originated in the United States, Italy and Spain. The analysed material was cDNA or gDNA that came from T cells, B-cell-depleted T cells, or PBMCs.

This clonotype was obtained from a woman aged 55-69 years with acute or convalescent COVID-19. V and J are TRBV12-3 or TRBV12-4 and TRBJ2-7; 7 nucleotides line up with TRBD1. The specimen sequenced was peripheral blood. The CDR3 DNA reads TGTGCCAGCAGTTTAGTAGACAGGGATCAGTACTTC. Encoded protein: CASSLVDRDQYF.